These T cell receptor beta chains were read from a single sample in a study of CD8 T cells in ankylosing spondylitis. A single record per CDR3 protein comes from TCRdb applying MiXCR to the 5' RACE reads. The data hold around 250,000 distinct CDR3 sequences, with 18% observed a single time. The sample consisted of blood, either unsorted or a sorted T cell fraction (not recorded which). Source of these receptors: a male donor with ankylosing spondylitis or in good health (not recorded which). Both conserved end residues are part of each CDR3. The D gene is left open where the match is weak. The size entry is marked missing in some rows and otherwise reads once, few, many or a size class.

CDR3 DNA	CDR3 protein	V gene	clone size	CDR3 length	D gene	J gene
TGCGCCAGCAGCCAAGGTACGGACAGGGGCACAGATACGCAGTATTTT	CASSQGTDRGTDTQYF	TRBV4-3	many	16	TRBD1	TRBJ2-3
TGTGCCAGCAGAGGCTCTCCGACAGCCAACTTTTTGGCCCAGTACTTC	CASRGSPTANFLAQYF	TRBV21-1	few	16	NA	TRBJ2-5
TGTGCCAGCAGCTTAGTCGCAGGGCTGTTTAATGAGCAGTTCTTC	CASSLVAGLFNEQFF	TRBV7-8	few	15	NA	TRBJ2-1
TGTGCCAGCAGCTTAGGGCTAGCGGGAGGACTTTACGAGCAGTACTTC	CASSLGLAGGLYEQYF	TRBV7-2	NA	16	TRBD2	TRBJ2-7
TGTGCCAGCAGGCGAGGGTTCTACAATGAGCAGTTCTTC	CASRRGFYNEQFF	TRBV28	few	13	NA	TRBJ2-1
TGTGCCAGCAGCCAAGGGACTAACCTCCAAGAGACCCAGTACTTC	CASSQGTNLQETQYF	TRBV3-1	few	15	NA	TRBJ2-5
TGTGCCAGCTCTTTCGCGGGAGGCCAAGAGACCCAGTACTTC	CASSFAGGQETQYF	TRBV9	few	14	TRBD2	TRBJ2-5
TGTGCCAGCAGCCCTTTGGGGGGTGGGGACTACGAGCAGTACTTC	CASSPLGGGDYEQYF	TRBV7-6	few	15	NA	TRBJ2-7
TGTGCCAGCAACAGGGGTGGCAATGAGCAGTTCTTC	CASNRGGNEQFF	TRBV2	NA	12	TRBD1	TRBJ2-1
TGTGCCAGCAGTTTAAGGGACAGGGGACTAGCGGAGGGGGGAGATACGCAGTATTTT	CASSLRDRGLAEGGDTQYF	TRBV28	many	19	NA	TRBJ2-3
TGTGCCAGCAGCTTAGCCAGCAAATCCTCTGGAAACACCATATATTTT	CASSLASKSSGNTIYF	TRBV7-9	NA	16	NA	TRBJ1-3
TGTGCCAGCAGCTTCCCGGGACAGGGAACGGCCAAAAACATTCAGTACTTC	CASSFPGQGTAKNIQYF	TRBV11-2	NA	17	TRBD1	TRBJ2-4
TGTGCCAGCAGCCCGGACTTCCAAGAGACCCAGTACTTC	CASSPDFQETQYF	TRBV6-6	NA	13	NA	TRBJ2-5
TGTGCCAGTACAGGGGGCACTGAAGCTTTCTTT	CASTGGTEAFF	TRBV12-3/TRBV12-4	few	11	TRBD1	TRBJ1-1
TGTGCCATCGGGGAAGGGTACAATGAGCAGTTCTTC	CAIGEGYNEQFF	TRBV10-3	few	12	NA	TRBJ2-1
TGCAGCGTTGAAGGAGGGCTGGGCGAGATCAACTATGGCTACACCTTC	CSVEGGLGEINYGYTF	TRBV29-1	few	16	NA	TRBJ1-2
TGTGCCAGCAGCGTAGAGGGGGGGGCGTACGAGCAGTACTTC	CASSVEGGAYEQYF	TRBV9	few	14	NA	TRBJ2-7
TGTGCCAGCAGCTTATTCTACACAGATACGCAGTATTTT	CASSLFYTDTQYF	TRBV11-2	NA	13	NA	TRBJ2-3
TGTGCCAGCAGCTTACCCCTGGACATGCGGGGCACAGATACGCAGTATTTT	CASSLPLDMRGTDTQYF	TRBV7-8	few	17	NA	TRBJ2-3
TGTGCCAGCAGCCAAACGACTAGCGGGGTCTACGAGCAGTACTTC	CASSQTTSGVYEQYF	TRBV4-2	many	15	TRBD2	TRBJ2-7
TGCAGCGTCGGACAGTATGAAGCTTTCTTT	CSVGQYEAFF	TRBV29-1	many	10	NA	TRBJ1-1
TGTGCCAGCAACACCGGGACTAGCGGGAGCATGAAAGATACGCAGTATTTT	CASNTGTSGSMKDTQYF	TRBV12-3/TRBV12-4	NA	17	TRBD2	TRBJ2-3
TGTGCCAGCAGTTTATCGCCAGACTATGGCTACACCTTC	CASSLSPDYGYTF	TRBV27	NA	13	NA	TRBJ1-2
TGTGCCAGCAGGGGACAGGGCGGGACTGAAGCTTTCTTT	CASRGQGGTEAFF	TRBV6-5	many	13	TRBD1	TRBJ1-1
TGTGCCAGCTCGTATTCCGGGTTAGACTACGAGCAGTACTTC	CASSYSGLDYEQYF	TRBV18	few	14	NA	TRBJ2-7
TGCAGTGCTAATCTAGCGGGTATATACAATGAGCAGTTCTTC	CSANLAGIYNEQFF	TRBV20-1	many	14	TRBD2	TRBJ2-1
TGTGCCAGCAGTTCTTGGACTAGCGGGAGTGAAAATGAGCAGTTCTTC	CASSSWTSGSENEQFF	TRBV27	NA	16	TRBD2	TRBJ2-1
TGTGCCAGCAGCTCCCCTGAAGGCACCGGGGAGCTGTTTTTT	CASSSPEGTGELFF	TRBV7-9	few	14	NA	TRBJ2-2
TGTGCCAGCAGCTTTGCAGGGTATAGCAATCAGCCCCAGCATTTT	CASSFAGYSNQPQHF	TRBV5-5	few	15	NA	TRBJ1-5
TGTGCCATCAGTGGGGGGGACTCCTACGAGCAGTACTTC	CAISGGDSYEQYF	TRBV10-3	NA	13	NA	TRBJ2-7
TGCAGTGCCCTGGACAGGAGCAAAGAGACCCAGTACTTC	CSALDRSKETQYF	TRBV20-1	NA	13	TRBD1	TRBJ2-5
TGCAGTGCTAGTGGCAGGGAAGTCTACAATGAGCAGTTCTTC	CSASGREVYNEQFF	TRBV20-1	few	14	NA	TRBJ2-1
TGTGCCAGCAGTTACTCGACCCCGACTGGCGGGGAGCTGTTTTTT	CASSYSTPTGGELFF	TRBV6-2/TRBV6-3	many	15	NA	TRBJ2-2
TGCAGCGTTGACCCCGGGGACTTCTCCTACAATGAGCAGTTCTTC	CSVDPGDFSYNEQFF	TRBV29-1	few	15	NA	TRBJ2-1
TGCGCCAGCAGCCAAGATTCGGGACAGGGCTACGAGCAGTACTTC	CASSQDSGQGYEQYF	TRBV4-3	many	15	TRBD1	TRBJ2-7
TGCAGCGTTGAAGATCTTCTGGGGAGCAAGCAAGAGACCCAGTACTTC	CSVEDLLGSKQETQYF	TRBV29-1	many	16	NA	TRBJ2-5